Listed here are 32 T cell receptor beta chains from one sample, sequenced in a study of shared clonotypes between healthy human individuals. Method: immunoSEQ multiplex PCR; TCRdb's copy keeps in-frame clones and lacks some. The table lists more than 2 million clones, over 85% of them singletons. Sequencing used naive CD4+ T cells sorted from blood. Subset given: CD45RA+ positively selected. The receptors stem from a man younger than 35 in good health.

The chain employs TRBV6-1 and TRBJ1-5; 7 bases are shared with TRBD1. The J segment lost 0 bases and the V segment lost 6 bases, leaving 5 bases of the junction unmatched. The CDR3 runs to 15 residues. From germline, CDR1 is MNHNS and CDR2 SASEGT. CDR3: CASSPGQSSNQPQHF. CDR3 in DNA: TGTGCCAGCAGCCCGGGACAGTCTAGCAATCAGCCCCAGCATTTT.

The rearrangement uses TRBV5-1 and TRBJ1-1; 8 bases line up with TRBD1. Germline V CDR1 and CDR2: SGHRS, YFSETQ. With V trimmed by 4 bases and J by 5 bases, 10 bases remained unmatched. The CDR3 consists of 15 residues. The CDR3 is CASSPNRGDLTEAFF. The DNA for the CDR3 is TGCGCCAGCAGCCCAAACAGGGGGGATCTGACTGAAGCTTTCTTT.

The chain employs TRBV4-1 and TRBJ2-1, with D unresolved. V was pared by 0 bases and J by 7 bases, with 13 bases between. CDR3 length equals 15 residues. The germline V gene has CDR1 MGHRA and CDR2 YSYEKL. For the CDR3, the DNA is TGCGCCAGCAGCCAAGACGGCAGGTCCCCTAATGAGCAGTTCTTC. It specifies CASSQDGRSPNEQFF.

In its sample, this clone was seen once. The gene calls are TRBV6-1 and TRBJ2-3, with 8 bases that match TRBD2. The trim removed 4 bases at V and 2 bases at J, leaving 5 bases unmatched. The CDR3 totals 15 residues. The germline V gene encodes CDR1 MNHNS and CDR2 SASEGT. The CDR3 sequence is CASSVRAGDTDTQYF. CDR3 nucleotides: TGTGCCAGCAGTGTAAGAGCGGGGGACACAGATACGCAGTATTTT.

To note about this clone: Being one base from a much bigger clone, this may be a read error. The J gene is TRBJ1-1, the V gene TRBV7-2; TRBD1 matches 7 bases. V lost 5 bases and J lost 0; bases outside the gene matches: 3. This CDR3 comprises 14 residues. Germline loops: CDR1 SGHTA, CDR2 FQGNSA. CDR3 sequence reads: CASSAGQVNTEAFF. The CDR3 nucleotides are TGTGCCAGCAGCGCAGGACAGGTGAACACTGAAGCTTTCTTT.

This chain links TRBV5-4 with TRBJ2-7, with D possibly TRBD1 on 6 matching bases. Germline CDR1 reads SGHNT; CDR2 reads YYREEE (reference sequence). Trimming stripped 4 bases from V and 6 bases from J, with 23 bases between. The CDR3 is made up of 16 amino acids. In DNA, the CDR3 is TGTGCCAGCAGCGCGTCAGGGGTGTCGGCGACTCTCGAGCAGTACTTC. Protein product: CASSASGVSATLEQYF.

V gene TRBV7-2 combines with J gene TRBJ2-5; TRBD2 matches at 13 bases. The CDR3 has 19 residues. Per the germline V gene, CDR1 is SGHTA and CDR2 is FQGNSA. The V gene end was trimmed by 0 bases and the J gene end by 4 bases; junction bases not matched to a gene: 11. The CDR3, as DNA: TGTGCCAGCAGCTTAGCGGGCCCGGGACTAGCGGGAATAGGAGAGACCCAGTACTTC. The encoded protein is CASSLAGPGLAGIGETQYF.

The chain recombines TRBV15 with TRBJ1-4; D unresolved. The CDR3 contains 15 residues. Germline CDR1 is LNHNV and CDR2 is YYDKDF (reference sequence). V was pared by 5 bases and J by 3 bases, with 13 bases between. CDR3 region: CATSRAAEPNEKLFF. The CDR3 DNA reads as TGTGCCACCAGCCGCGCGGCGGAGCCTAATGAAAAACTGTTTTTT.

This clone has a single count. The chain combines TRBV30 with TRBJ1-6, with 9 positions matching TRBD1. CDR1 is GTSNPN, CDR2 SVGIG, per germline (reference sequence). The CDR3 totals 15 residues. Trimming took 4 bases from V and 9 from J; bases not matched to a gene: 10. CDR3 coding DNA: TGTGCCTGGAAGGGGGGACAGGGATTTACTTCACCCCTCCACTTT. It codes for CAWKGGQGFTSPLHF.

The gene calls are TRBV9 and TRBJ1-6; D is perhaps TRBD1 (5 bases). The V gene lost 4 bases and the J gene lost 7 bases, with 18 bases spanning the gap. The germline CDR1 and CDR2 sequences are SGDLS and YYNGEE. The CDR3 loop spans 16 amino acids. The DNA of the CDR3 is TGTGCCAGCAGCTCATCCAGGGACGGAAAAAATTCACCCCTCCACTTT. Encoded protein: CASSSSRDGKNSPLHF.

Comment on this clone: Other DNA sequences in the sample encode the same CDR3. The chain's CDR3 is CASSPRFSSYEQYF. CDR3 DNA: TGTGCCAGCAGCCCCCGATTTAGCTCCTACGAGCAGTACTTC. The chain recombines TRBV6-5 with TRBJ2-7, with unresolved D. Germline CDR1 is MNHEY and CDR2 is SVGAGI. The CDR3 is 14 residues long. V gave up 6 bases and J gave up 0 bases, with 12 bases separating them.

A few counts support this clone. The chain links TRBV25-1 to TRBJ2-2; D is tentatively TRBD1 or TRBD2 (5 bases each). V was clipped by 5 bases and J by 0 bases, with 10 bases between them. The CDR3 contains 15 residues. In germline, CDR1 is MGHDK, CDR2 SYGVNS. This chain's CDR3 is CASSSRGANTGELFF. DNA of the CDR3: TGTGCCAGCAGTAGTAGAGGGGCGAACACCGGGGAGCTGTTTTTT.

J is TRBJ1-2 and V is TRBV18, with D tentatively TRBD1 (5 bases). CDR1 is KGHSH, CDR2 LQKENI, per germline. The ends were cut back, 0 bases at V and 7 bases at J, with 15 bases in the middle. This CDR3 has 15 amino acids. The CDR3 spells CASSPPEGRAGGYTF. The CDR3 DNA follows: TGTGCCAGCTCACCACCAGAGGGGAGGGCTGGTGGCTACACCTTC.

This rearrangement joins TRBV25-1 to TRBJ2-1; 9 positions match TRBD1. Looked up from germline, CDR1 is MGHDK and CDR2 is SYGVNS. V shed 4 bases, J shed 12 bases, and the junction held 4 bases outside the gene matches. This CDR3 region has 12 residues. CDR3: CASSGGQGGQFF. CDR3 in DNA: TGTGCCAGCAGTGGGGGACAGGGAGGGCAGTTCTTC. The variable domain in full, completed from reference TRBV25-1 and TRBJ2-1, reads EADIYQTPRYLVIGTGKKITLECSQTMGHDKMYWYQQDPGMELHLIHYSYGVNSTEKGDLSSESTVSRIRTEHFPLTLESARPSHTSQYLCASSGGQGGQFFGPGTRLTVL.

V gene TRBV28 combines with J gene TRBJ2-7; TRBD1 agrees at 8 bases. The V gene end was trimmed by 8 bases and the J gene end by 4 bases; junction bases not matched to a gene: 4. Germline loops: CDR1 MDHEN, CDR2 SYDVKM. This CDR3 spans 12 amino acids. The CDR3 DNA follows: TGTGCCAGCGGACAGGGAGATTACGAGCAGTACTTC. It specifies CASGQGDYEQYF.

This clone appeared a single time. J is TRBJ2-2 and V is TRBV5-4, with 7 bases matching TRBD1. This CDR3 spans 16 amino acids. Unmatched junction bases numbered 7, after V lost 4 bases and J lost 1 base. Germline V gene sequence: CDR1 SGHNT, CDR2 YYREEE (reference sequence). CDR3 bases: TGTGCCAGCAGCGTAGCCGGGACAGTGAACACCGGGGAGCTGTTTTTT. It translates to CASSVAGTVNTGELFF.

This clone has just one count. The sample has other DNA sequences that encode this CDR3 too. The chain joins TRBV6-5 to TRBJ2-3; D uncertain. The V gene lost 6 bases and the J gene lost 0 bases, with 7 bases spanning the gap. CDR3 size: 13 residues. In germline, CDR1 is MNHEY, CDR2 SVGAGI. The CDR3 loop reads CASSPLSTDTQYF. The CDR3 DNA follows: TGTGCCAGCAGCCCCCTGAGCACAGATACGCAGTATTTT.

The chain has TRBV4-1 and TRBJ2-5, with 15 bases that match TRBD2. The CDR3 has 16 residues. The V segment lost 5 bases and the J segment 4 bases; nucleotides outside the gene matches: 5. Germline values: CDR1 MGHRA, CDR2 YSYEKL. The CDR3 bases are TGCGCCAGCAGCTTCGGACTAGCGGGAGGGGCAGAGACCCAGTACTTC. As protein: CASSFGLAGGAETQYF.

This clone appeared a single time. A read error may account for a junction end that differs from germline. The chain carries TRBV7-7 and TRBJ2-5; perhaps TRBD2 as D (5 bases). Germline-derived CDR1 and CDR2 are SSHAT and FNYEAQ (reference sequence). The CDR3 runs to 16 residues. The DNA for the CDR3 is TGTGCTAGCAGCTTAGCGCTTTCCAGCGTGCAAGAGACCCAGTACTTC. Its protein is CASSLALSSVQETQYF.

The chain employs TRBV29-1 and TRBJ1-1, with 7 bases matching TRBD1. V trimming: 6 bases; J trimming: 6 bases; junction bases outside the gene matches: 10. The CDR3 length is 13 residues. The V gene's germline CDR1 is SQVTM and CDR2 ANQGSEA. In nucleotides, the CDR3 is TGCAGCGTGGGACAGTTTAATATCCCTGAAGCTTTCTTT. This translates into CSVGQFNIPEAFF.

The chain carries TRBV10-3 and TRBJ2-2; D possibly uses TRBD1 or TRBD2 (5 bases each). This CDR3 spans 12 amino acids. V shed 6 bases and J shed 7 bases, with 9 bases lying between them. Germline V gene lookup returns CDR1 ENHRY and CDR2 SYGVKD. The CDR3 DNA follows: TGTGCCATCAGGGGGACCCGCGGGGAGCTGTTTTTT. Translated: CAIRGTRGELFF.

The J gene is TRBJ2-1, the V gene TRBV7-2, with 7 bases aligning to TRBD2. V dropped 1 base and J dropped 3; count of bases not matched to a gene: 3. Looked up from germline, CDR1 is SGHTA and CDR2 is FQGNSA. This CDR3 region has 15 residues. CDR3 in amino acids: CASSLVTSFYNEQFF. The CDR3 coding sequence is TGTGCCAGCAGCTTAGTGACTAGCTTCTACAATGAGCAGTTCTTC.

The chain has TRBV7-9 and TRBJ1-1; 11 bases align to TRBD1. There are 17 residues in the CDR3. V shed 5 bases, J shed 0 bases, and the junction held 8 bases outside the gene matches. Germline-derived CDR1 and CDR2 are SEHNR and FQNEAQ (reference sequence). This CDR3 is CASSRWTGGAVNTEAFF. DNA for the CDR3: TGTGCCAGCAGCCGGTGGACAGGGGGCGCGGTGAACACTGAAGCTTTCTTT.

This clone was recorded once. The CDR3 sequence: CASSSGTGSYGYTF. In DNA, the CDR3 is TGTGCCAGCAGCTCCGGGACAGGGAGTTACGGCTACACCTTC. This chain uses TRBV5-5 with TRBJ1-2, with 9 bases that match TRBD1. Germline V gene data show CDR1 as SGHKS and CDR2 as YYEKEE (reference sequence). This CDR3 is built from 14 residues. V lost 3 bases and J lost 8; bases outside the gene matches: 8. The variable domain in full, completed from reference TRBV5-5 and TRBJ1-2, reads DAGVTQSPTHLIKTRGQQVTLRCSPISGHKSVSWYQQVLGQGPQFIFQYYEKEERGRGNFPDRFSARQFPNYSSELNVNALLLGDSALYLCASSSGTGSYGYTFGSGTRLTVV.

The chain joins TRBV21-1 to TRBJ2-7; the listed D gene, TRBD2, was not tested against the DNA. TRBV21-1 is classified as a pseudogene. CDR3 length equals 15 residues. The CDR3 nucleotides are TGTGCCAGCATCATTGACGAGACTAGCTCTTACGAGCAGTACTTC. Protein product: CASIIDETSSYEQYF.

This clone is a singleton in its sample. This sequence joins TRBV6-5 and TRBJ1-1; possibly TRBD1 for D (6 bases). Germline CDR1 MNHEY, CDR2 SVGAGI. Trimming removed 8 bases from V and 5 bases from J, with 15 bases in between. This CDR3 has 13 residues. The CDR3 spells CASRSRGATEAFF. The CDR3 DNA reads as TGTGCCAGCCGTTCACGGGGGGCTACTGAAGCTTTCTTT.

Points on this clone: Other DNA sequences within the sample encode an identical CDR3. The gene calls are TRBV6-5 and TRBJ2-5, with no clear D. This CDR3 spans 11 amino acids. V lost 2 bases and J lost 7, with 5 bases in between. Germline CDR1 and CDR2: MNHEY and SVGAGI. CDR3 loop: CASSYVGTQYF. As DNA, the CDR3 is TGTGCCAGCAGTTACGTCGGGACCCAGTACTTC.

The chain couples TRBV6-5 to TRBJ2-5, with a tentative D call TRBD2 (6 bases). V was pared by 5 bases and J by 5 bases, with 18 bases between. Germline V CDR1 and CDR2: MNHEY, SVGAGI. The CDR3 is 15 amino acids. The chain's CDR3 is CASSTRFGGKETQYF. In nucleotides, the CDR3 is TGTGCCAGCAGTACCCGCTTTGGGGGGAAGGAGACCCAGTACTTC.

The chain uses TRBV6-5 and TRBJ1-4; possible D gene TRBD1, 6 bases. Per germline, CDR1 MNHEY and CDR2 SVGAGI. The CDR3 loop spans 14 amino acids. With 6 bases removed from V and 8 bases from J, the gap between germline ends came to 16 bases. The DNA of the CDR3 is TGTGCCAGCAGACGGGGGCGGTCAGTGGAAAAACTGTTTTTT. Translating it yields CASRRGRSVEKLFF.

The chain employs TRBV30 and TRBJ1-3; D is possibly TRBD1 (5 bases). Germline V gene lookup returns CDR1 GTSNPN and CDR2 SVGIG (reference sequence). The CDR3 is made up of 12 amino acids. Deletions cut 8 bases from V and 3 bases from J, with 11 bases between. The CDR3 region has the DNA TGTGCCCGCGGGGGGGATGGAAACACCATATATTTT. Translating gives CARGGDGNTIYF.

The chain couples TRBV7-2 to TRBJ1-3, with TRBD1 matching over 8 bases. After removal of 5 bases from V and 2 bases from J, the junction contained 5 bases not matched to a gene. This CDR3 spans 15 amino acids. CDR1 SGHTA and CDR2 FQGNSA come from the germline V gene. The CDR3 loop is CASSPTDRAGNTIYF. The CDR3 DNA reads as TGTGCCAGCAGCCCGACGGACAGGGCTGGAAACACCATATATTTT.

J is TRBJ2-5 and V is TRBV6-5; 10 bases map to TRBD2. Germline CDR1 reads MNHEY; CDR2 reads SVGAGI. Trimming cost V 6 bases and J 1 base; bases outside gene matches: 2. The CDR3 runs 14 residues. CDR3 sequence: CASRASGGQETQYF. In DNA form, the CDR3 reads TGTGCCAGCAGGGCTAGCGGGGGCCAAGAGACCCAGTACTTC.